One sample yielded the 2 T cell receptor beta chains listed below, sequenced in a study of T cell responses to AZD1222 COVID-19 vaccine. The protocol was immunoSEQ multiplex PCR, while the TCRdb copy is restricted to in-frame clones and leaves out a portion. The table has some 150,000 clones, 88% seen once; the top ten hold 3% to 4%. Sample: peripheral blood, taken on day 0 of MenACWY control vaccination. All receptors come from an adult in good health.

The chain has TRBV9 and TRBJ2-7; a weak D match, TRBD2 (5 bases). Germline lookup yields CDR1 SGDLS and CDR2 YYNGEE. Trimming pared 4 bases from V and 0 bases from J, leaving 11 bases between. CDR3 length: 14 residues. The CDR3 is CASSPRLFSYEQYF. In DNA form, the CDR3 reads TGTGCCAGCAGCCCCAGACTATTCTCCTACGAGCAGTACTTC. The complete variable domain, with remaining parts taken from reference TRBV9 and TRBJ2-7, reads DSGVTQTPKHLITATGQRVTLRCSPRSGDLSVYWYQQSLDQGLQFLIQYYNGEERAKGNILERFSAQQFPDLHSELNLSSLELGDSALYFCASSPRLFSYEQYFGPGTRLTVT.

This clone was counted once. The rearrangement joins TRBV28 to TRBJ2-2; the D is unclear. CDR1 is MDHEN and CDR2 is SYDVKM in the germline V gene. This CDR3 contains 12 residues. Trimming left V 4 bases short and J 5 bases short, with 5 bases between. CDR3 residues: CASSWSTGELFF. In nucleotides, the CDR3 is TGTGCCAGCAGTTGGAGTACCGGGGAGCTGTTTTTT. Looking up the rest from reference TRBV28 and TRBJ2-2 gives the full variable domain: DVKVTQSSRYLVKRTGEKVFLECVQDMDHENMFWYRQDPGLGLRLIYFSYDVKMKEKGDIPEGYSVSREKKERFSLILESASTNQTSMYLCASSWSTGELFFGEGSRLTVL.